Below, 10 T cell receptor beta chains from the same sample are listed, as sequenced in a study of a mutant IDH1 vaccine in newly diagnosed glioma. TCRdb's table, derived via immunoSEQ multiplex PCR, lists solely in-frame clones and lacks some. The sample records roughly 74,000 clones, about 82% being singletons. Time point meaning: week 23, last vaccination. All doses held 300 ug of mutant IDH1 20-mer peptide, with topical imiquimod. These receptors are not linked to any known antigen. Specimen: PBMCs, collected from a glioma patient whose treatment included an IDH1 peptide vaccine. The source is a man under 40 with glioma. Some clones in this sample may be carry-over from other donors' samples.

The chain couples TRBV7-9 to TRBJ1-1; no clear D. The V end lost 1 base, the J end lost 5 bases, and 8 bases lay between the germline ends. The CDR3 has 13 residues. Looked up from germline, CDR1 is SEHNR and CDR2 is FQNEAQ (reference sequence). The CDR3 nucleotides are TGTGCCAGCAGCTTAGTGGAGGGTACTGAAGCTTTCTTT. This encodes CASSLVEGTEAFF.

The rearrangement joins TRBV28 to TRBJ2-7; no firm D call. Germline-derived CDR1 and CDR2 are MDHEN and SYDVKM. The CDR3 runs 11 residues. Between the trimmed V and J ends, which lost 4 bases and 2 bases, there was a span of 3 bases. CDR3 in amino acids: CASSSPYEQYF. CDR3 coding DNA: TGTGCCAGCAGTTCCCCCTACGAGCAGTACTTC.

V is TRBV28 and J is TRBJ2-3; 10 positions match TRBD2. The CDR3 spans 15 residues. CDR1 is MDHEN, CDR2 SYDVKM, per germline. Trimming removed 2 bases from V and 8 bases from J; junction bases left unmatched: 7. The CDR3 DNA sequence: TGTGCCAGCAGTTTACGGGCTAGCGGGAGTCTTACGCAGTATTTT. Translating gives CASSLRASGSLTQYF.

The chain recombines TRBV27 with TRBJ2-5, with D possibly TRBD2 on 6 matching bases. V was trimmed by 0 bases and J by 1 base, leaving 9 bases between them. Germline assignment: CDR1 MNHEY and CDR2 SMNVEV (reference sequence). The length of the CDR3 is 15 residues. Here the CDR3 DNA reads TGTGCCAGCAGTTTATCCGACGGGGGCCAAGAGACCCAGTACTTC. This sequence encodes CASSLSDGGQETQYF.

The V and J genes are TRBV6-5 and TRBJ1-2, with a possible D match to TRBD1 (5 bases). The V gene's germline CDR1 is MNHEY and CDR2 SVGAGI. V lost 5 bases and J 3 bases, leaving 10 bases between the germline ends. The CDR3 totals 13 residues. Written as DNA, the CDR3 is TGTGCCAGCAGTGGAGGGGAGGACTATGGCTACACCTTC. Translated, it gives CASSGGEDYGYTF.

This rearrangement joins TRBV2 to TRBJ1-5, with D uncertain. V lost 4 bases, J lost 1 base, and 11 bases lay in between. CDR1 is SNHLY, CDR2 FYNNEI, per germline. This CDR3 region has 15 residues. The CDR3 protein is CASSGRPSSNQPQHF. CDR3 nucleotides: TGTGCCAGCAGTGGAAGACCCTCCAGCAATCAGCCCCAGCATTTT.

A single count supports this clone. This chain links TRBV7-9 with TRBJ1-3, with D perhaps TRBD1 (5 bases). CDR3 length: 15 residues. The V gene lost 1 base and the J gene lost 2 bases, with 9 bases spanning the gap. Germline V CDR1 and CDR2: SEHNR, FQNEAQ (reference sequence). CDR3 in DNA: TGTGCCAGCAGCTTAGGTGACAGTACTGGAAACACCATATATTTT. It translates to CASSLGDSTGNTIYF.

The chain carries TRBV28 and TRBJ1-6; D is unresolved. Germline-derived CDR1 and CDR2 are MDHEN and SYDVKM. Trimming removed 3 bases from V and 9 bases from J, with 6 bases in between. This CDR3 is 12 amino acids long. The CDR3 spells CASSFWGSPLHF. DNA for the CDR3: TGTGCCAGCAGTTTTTGGGGTTCACCCCTCCACTTT.

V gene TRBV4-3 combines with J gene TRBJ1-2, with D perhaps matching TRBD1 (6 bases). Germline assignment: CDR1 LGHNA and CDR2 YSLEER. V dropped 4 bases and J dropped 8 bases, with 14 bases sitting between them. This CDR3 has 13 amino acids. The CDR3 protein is CASSRSRQDGYTF. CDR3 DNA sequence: TGCGCCAGCAGCCGCTCACGACAGGACGGCTACACCTTC.

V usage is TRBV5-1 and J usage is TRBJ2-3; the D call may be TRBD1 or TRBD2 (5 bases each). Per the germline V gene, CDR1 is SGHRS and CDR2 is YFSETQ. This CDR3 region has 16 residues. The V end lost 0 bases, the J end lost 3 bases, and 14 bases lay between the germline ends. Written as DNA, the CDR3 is TGCGCCAGCAGCTTGGGGACGAGGGGAATTACAGATACGCAGTATTTT. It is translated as CASSLGTRGITDTQYF.